The rows below give T cell receptor beta chains drawn from one sample of a study of control samples from healthy donors and cancer patients. The protocol was immunoSEQ multiplex PCR, while the TCRdb copy is restricted to in-frame clones and leaves out a portion. Among tens of thousands of clones, approximately 95% were seen once, and the ten largest hold around 1.5%. What was sequenced was blood. These receptors all stem from a woman in her 30s in good health. Each CDR3 is given with its conserved first and last residue. The D gene is left open where the match is weak. Rows give clone size only sometimes, using once, few, many, or a class for an expanded clone.

.	TRBV11-2	.	TRBJ2-3	15	CASSLDPAGTDTQYF	TGTGCCAGCAGCTTAGATCCAGCGGGCACAGATACGCAGTATTTT
.	TRBV5-5	.	TRBJ2-1	12	CASSLASQLEFF	TGTGCCAGCAGCTTGGCGTCCCAGCTCGAGTTCTTC
.	TRBV7-8	.	TRBJ1-4	15	CASTLNTATNEKLFF	TGTGCCAGCACCCTGAACACCGCAACTAATGAAAAACTGTTTTTT
.	TRBV10-3	.	TRBJ2-3	13	CAIGYGEADTQYF	TGTGCCATCGGCTACGGGGAGGCAGATACGCAGTATTTT
.	TRBV6-5	.	TRBJ2-6	14	CASNKFSGANVLTF	TGTGCCAGCAATAAGTTCTCTGGGGCCAACGTCCTGACTTTC
.	TRBV9	.	TRBJ2-1	13	CASSLGDGTRTFF	TGTGCCAGCAGCCTAGGGGATGGGACCCGGACGTTCTTC
.	TRBV19	few	TRBJ1-5	15	CASSIASYSNQPQHF	TGTGCCAGTAGTATAGCTTCGTATAGCAATCAGCCCCAGCATTTT
TRBD1	TRBV7-9	.	TRBJ1-6	16	CASSLGRGAYNSPLHF	TGTGCCAGCAGCTTAGGCAGGGGGGCCTATAATTCACCCCTCCACTTT
TRBD1	TRBV4-1	.	TRBJ2-2	14	CASSPGQGNGELFF	TGCGCCAGCAGCCCGGGACAGGGAAACGGGGAGCTGTTTTTT
TRBD1	TRBV30	.	TRBJ1-2	12	CAWRQGSHSGTF	TGTGCCTGGAGACAGGGGAGTCATTCGGGGACCTTC
.	TRBV9	.	TRBJ2-1	14	CASSVGEAYNEQFF	TGTGCCAGCAGCGTTGGCGAAGCCTACAATGAGCAGTTCTTC
TRBD2	TRBV4-1	.	TRBJ2-1	16	CASSARIAGGRNEQFF	TGCGCCAGCAGCGCGCGTATAGCGGGGGGGCGGAATGAGCAGTTCTTC
TRBD2	TRBV5-1	.	TRBJ2-1	17	CASSPTTSGTSYNEQFF	TGCGCCAGCAGCCCGACCACTAGCGGGACCTCCTACAATGAGCAGTTCTTC
.	TRBV18	.	TRBJ1-4	15	CASSRGRPGNEKLFF	TGTGCCAGCTCCAGAGGAAGGCCCGGGAATGAAAAACTGTTTTTT
TRBD2	TRBV28	.	TRBJ2-5	17	CASSFQGLAGDQETQYF	TGTGCCAGCAGTTTCCAGGGACTAGCGGGCGACCAAGAGACCCAGTACTTC
.	TRBV12-3/TRBV12-4	.	TRBJ2-1	13	CASSFDATNEQFF	TGTGCCAGCAGTTTCGACGCTACCAATGAGCAGTTCTTC
TRBD2	TRBV5-1	.	TRBJ2-1	14	CASSPVGTRVEQFF	TGCGCCAGCAGTCCGGTGGGGACTAGGGTTGAGCAGTTCTTC
TRBD1	TRBV24-1	.	TRBJ2-7	13	CATSERQGYEQYF	TGTGCCACCAGTGAGAGACAGGGCTACGAGCAGTACTTC
.	TRBV11-3	.	TRBJ2-7	18	CASSLERSSPKGAYEQYF	TGTGCCAGCAGCTTAGAGCGGTCTAGCCCTAAAGGGGCCTACGAGCAGTACTTC
.	TRBV24-1	.	TRBJ2-1	15	CATSDPGTPSSEQFF	TGTGCCACCAGTGACCCCGGGACTCCCTCCAGTGAGCAGTTCTTC
.	TRBV15	.	TRBJ2-7	15	CATSRDVGGGHEQYF	TGTGCCACCAGCAGAGATGTTGGAGGGGGACACGAGCAGTACTTC
.	TRBV9	few	TRBJ2-7	15	CASSGYGTRGVEQYF	TGTGCCAGCAGCGGTTACGGGACGCGAGGAGTCGAGCAGTACTTC
.	TRBV3-1/TRBV3-2	.	TRBJ2-5	14	CASRLVSSKETQYF	TGTGCCAGCAGGCTAGTTTCAAGTAAGGAGACCCAGTACTTC
TRBD1	TRBV7-9	.	TRBJ2-1	17	CASSLAGQGKSYNEQFF	TGTGCCAGCAGCTTAGCAGGACAGGGGAAGTCCTACAATGAGCAGTTCTTC
.	TRBV28	.	TRBJ2-5	15	CASSLAPGPEKTQYF	TGTGCCAGCAGTTTGGCTCCCGGGCCTGAAAAGACCCAGTACTTC
TRBD1	TRBV7-9	.	TRBJ1-1	8	CASTDRGF	TGTGCCAGTACGGACAGGGGATTT
TRBD2	TRBV28	once	TRBJ2-3	14	CASRAGPSTDTQYF	TGTGCCAGCAGAGCGGGGCCTAGCACAGATACGCAGTATTTT
.	TRBV18	once	TRBJ2-3	15	CASSPGTRRTDTQYF	TGTGCCAGCTCACCGGGGACTCGACGCACAGATACGCAGTATTTT
.	TRBV28	.	TRBJ1-1	17	CASSFGLQGRSDTEAFF	TGTGCCAGCAGTTTCGGTTTACAGGGAAGGAGTGACACTGAAGCTTTCTTT
TRBD1	TRBV6-5	few	TRBJ1-5	15	CASSTGTGANQPQHF	TGTGCCAGCAGTACCGGGACAGGGGCCAATCAGCCCCAGCATTTT
.	TRBV27	.	TRBJ2-1	16	CASSASEFGSYNEQFF	TGTGCCAGCAGCGCCTCCGAGTTTGGCTCCTACAATGAGCAGTTCTTC
.	TRBV27	.	TRBJ1-6	13	CASSPGNNSPLHF	TGTGCCAGCAGTCCGGGGAACAATTCACCCCTCCACTTT
.	TRBV19	.	TRBJ1-2	15	CASSVPVTVRRGYTF	TGTGCCAGTAGTGTCCCCGTCACGGTCCGTCGGGGCTACACCTTC